A single sample is the source of the 8 T cell receptor beta chains below, sequenced in a study of graft-versus-host responses after intestinal transplantation. Only in-frame clones appear in the TCRdb table, and some are missing; sequencing was by immunoSEQ multiplex PCR. The repertoire includes 10,000 to 15,000 clones, roughly 92% of them detected once, and roughly 20% sits in the top ten. This sample comprised PBMCs, obtained around 110 days after intestinal transplant. The receptors here all came from a human patient who received an intestinal transplant, so some T cells may come from the graft donor.

This clone is a singleton in its sample. The chain combines TRBV19 with TRBJ2-2; tentative D call: TRBD2 (6 bases). V lost 6 bases and J lost 7, with 15 bases in between. This CDR3 spans 14 amino acids. Germline V gene sequence: CDR1 LNHDA, CDR2 SQIVND (reference sequence). The CDR3, as DNA: TGTGCCAGTAGGACCCCCGGGGGAGACGGGGAGCTGTTTTTT. Translated: CASRTPGGDGELFF. The full variable domain, with the rest looked up from reference TRBV19 and TRBJ2-2, is DGGITQSPKYLFRKEGQNVTLSCEQNLNHDAMYWYRQDPGQGLRLIYYSQIVNDFQKGDIAEGYSVSREKKESFPLTVTSAQKNPTAFYLCASRTPGGDGELFFGEGSRLTVL.

The chain links TRBV23-1 to TRBJ1-2, with a tentative D call TRBD1 (6 bases). TRBV23-1 is filed as an ORF, its function uncertain. This CDR3 is built from 15 residues. V was clipped by 0 bases and J by 4 bases, with 12 bases between them. CDR3 nucleotides: TGCGCCAGCAGTCAATCGGGTCAGGGGTGCTATGGCTACACCTTC. It codes for CASSQSGQGCYGYTF.

This sequence joins TRBV7-8 and TRBJ2-1; 7 positions agree with TRBD1. CDR1 and CDR2 from the germline V gene are SGHVS and FQNEAQ. V shed 5 bases, J shed 3 bases, and the junction held 10 bases outside the gene matches. This CDR3 has 16 residues. Here the CDR3 DNA reads TGTGCCAGCAGCCTAGGGACAGATGGTATCTACAATGAGCAGTTCTTC. Translation: CASSLGTDGIYNEQFF. The whole variable domain, filled in from reference TRBV7-8 and TRBJ2-1, reads GAGVSQSPRYKVAKRGQDVALRCDPISGHVSLFWYQQALGQGPEFLTYFQNEAQLDKSGLPSDRFFAERPEGSVSTLKIQRTQQEDSAVYLCASSLGTDGIYNEQFFGPGTRLTVL.

The J gene is TRBJ1-2, the V gene TRBV5-5, with D perhaps TRBD1 (5 bases). The CDR3 has 13 amino acids. V dropped 4 bases and J dropped 4 bases, with 11 bases sitting between them. CDR1 is SGHKS and CDR2 is YYEKEE in the germline V gene (reference sequence). DNA of the CDR3: TGTGCCAGCAGCCCCGGGACCCTCTATGGCTACACCTTC. It is translated as CASSPGTLYGYTF. Full variable domain (remainder filled in from reference TRBV5-5 and TRBJ1-2): DAGVTQSPTHLIKTRGQQVTLRCSPISGHKSVSWYQQVLGQGPQFIFQYYEKEERGRGNFPDRFSARQFPNYSSELNVNALLLGDSALYLCASSPGTLYGYTFGSGTRLTVV.

This clone showed up just once. The chain employs TRBV6-5 and TRBJ2-5, with 7 positions matching TRBD1. The germline V gene encodes CDR1 MNHEY and CDR2 SVGAGI. J gave up 5 bases and V 2 bases, and 2 bases lay outside the gene matches. CDR3 size: 13 residues. The chain's CDR3 is CASSYDRAETQYF. Here the CDR3 DNA reads TGTGCCAGCAGTTACGACAGGGCCGAGACCCAGTACTTC.

As DNA, the CDR3 is TGTGCCAGCAGTGCCGGGACAGGGGGCATCACTGAAGCTTTCTTT. Its protein is CASSAGTGGITEAFF. The rearrangement links TRBV7-3 to TRBJ1-1; the match to TRBD1 covers 12 bases. V was clipped by 6 bases and J by 4 bases; unmatched bases: 6. The CDR3 consists of 15 residues. Germline assignment: CDR1 SGHTA and CDR2 FQGTGA. The full variable domain, in which reference TRBV7-3 and TRBJ1-1 provide the parts outside the CDR3, is GAGVSQTPSNKVTEKGKYVELRCDPISGHTALYWYRQSLGQGPEFLIYFQGTGAADDSGLPNDRFFAVRPEGSVSTLKIQRTERGDSAVYLCASSAGTGGITEAFFGQGTRLTVV.

This rearrangement joins TRBV7-9 to TRBJ2-7; D possibly corresponds to TRBD2 (5 bases). CDR3 length: 12 amino acids. The V gene's germline CDR1 is SEHNR and CDR2 FQNEAQ (reference sequence). The V end lost 6 bases, the J end lost 4 bases, and 10 bases lay between the germline ends. In nucleotides, the CDR3 is TGTGCCAGCAGTCCGGACTTTTACGAGCAGTACTTC. Encoded protein: CASSPDFYEQYF.

The J gene is TRBJ2-7, the V gene TRBV6-1, with D possibly matching TRBD2 (6 bases). CDR3 size: 15 residues. Trimming shortened V by 8 bases and J by 2 bases, and 19 bases separated the two germline ends. The germline CDR1 and CDR2 sequences are MNHNS and SASEGT. CDR3 bases: TGTGCCAGCGGTCTGCAGTTGGAGGGCCCCTACGAGCAGTACTTC. Amino acids: CASGLQLEGPYEQYF.